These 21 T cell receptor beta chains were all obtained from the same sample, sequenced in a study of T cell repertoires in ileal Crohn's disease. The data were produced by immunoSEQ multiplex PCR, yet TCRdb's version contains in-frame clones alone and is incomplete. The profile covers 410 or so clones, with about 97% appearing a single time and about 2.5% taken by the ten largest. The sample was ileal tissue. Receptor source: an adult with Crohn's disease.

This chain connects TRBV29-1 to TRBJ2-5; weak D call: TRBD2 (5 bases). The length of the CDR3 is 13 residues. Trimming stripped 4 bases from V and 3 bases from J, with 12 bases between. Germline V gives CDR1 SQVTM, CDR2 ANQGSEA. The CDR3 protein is CSVAVTTKETQYF. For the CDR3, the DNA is TGCAGCGTTGCCGTGACTACAAAAGAGACCCAGTACTTC.

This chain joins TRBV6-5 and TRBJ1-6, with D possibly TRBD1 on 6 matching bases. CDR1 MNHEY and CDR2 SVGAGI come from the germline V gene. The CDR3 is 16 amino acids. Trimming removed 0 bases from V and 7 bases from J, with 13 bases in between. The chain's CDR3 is CASSYSTAQGNSPLHF. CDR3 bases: TGTGCCAGCAGTTACTCCACGGCGCAGGGGAATTCACCCCTCCACTTT.

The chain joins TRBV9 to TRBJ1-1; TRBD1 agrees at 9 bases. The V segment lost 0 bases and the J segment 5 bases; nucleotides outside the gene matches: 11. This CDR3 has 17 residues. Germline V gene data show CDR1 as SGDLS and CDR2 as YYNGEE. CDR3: CASSVVGGGQGRTEAFF. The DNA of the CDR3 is TGTGCCAGCAGCGTAGTTGGTGGAGGACAGGGGAGGACTGAAGCTTTCTTT.

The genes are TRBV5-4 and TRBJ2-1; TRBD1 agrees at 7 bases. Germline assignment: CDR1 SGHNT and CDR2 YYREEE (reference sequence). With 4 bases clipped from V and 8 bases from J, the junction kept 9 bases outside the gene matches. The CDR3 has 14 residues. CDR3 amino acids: CASSTRQGWDEQFF. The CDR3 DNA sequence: TGTGCCAGCAGCACCCGACAGGGTTGGGATGAGCAGTTCTTC.

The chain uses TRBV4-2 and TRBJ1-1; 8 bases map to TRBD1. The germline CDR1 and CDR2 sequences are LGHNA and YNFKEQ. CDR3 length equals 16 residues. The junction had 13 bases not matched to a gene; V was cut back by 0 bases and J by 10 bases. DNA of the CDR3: TGTGCCAGCAGCCAAGAGCTTTGGACAGGGCAAAGAGGAGCTTTCTTT. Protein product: CASSQELWTGQRGAFF.

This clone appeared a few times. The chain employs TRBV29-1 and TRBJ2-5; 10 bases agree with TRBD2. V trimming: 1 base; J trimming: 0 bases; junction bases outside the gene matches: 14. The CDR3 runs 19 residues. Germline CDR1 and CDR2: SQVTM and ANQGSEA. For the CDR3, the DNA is TGCAGCGTTGAAGGTAGTGGTAGCGGGGGGCTTTGGTACCAAGAGACCCAGTACTTC. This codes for CSVEGSGSGGLWYQETQYF.

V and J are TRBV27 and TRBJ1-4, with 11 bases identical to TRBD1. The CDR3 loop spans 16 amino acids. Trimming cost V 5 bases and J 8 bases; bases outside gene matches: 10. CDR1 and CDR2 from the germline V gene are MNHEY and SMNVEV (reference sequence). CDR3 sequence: CASSPWTGGAGEKLFF. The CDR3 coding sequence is TGTGCCAGCAGTCCGTGGACAGGGGGCGCCGGCGAAAAACTGTTTTTT.

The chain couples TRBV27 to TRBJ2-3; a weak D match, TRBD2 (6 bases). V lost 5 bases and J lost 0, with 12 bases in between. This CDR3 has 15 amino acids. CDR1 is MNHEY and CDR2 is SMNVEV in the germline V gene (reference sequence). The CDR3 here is CASSRDFSSTDTQYF. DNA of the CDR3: TGTGCCAGCAGTAGGGACTTCTCTAGCACAGATACGCAGTATTTT.

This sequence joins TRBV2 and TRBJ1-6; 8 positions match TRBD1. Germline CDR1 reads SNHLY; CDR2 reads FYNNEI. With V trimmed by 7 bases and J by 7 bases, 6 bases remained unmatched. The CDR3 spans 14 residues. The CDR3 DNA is TGTGCCAGCACCTGGACAGGGAGCAATTCACCCCTCCACTTT. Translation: CASTWTGSNSPLHF.

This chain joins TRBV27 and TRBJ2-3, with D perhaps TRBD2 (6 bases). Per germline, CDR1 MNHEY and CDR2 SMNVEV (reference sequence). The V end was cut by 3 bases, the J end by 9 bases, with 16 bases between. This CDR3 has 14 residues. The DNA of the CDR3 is TGTGCCAGCAGTTTGGCGGGGTCACGGACGACGCAGTATTTT. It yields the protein CASSLAGSRTTQYF.

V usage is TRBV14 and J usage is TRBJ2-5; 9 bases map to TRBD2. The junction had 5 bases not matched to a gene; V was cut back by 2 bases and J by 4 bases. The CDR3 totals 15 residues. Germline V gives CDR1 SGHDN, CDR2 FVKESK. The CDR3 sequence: CASSQSRTSVETQYF. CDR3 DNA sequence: TGTGCCAGCAGCCAATCTCGGACTAGCGTAGAGACCCAGTACTTC.

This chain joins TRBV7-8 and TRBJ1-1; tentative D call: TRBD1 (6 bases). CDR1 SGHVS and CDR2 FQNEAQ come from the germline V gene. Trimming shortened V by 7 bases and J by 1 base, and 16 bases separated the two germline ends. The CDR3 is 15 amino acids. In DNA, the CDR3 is TGTGCCAGCACCCAAATACAGGGCCCGAACACTGAAGCTTTCTTT. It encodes CASTQIQGPNTEAFF.

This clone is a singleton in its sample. CDR3 DNA sequence: TGCGCCAGCAGCTGGGCTAGCGGGGGGGGTGAGCAGTTCTTC. This codes for CASSWASGGGEQFF. The chain links TRBV5-1 to TRBJ2-1, with 12 bases matching TRBD2. J lost 9 bases, V lost 3 bases, and 4 bases had no gene match. Germline assignment: CDR1 SGHRS and CDR2 YFSETQ. This CDR3 has 14 residues. Using reference TRBV5-1 and TRBJ2-1 for the parts outside the CDR3, the full variable domain is KAGVTQTPRYLIKTRGQQVTLSCSPISGHRSVSWYQQTPGQGLQFLFEYFSETQRNKGNFPGRFSGRQFSNSRSEMNVSTLELGDSALYLCASSWASGGGEQFFGPGTRLTVL.

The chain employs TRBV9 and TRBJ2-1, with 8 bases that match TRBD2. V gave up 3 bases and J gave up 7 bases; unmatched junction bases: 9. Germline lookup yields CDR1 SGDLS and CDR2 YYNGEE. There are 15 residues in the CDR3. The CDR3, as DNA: TGTGCCAGCAGCGGATACGGGGGGGCTCGAAATGAGCAGTTCTTC. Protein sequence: CASSGYGGARNEQFF.

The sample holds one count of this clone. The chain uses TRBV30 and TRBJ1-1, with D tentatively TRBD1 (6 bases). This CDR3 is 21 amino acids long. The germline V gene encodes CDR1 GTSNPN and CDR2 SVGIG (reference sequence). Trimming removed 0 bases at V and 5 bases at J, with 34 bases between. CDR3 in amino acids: CAWSVRGGRGPFTRTSTEAFF. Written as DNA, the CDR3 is TGTGCCTGGAGTGTAAGGGGGGGGAGGGGCCCTTTTACGCGAACTTCGACTGAAGCTTTCTTT.

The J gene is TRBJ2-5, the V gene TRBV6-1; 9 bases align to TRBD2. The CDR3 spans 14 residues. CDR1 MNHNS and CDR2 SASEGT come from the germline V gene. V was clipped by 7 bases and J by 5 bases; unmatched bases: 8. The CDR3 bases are TGTGCCAGCATCATTGGCGGGGGGGCGGAGACCCAGTACTTC. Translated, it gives CASIIGGGAETQYF.

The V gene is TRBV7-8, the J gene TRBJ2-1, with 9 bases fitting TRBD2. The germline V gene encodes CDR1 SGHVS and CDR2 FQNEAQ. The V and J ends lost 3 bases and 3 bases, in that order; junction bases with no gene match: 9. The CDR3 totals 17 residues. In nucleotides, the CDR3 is TGTGCCAGCAGCTTTCATACTAGCGGGTCCTTCTACAATGAGCAGTTCTTC. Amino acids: CASSFHTSGSFYNEQFF. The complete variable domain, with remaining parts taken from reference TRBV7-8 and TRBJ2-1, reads GAGVSQSPRYKVAKRGQDVALRCDPISGHVSLFWYQQALGQGPEFLTYFQNEAQLDKSGLPSDRFFAERPEGSVSTLKIQRTQQEDSAVYLCASSFHTSGSFYNEQFFGPGTRLTVL.

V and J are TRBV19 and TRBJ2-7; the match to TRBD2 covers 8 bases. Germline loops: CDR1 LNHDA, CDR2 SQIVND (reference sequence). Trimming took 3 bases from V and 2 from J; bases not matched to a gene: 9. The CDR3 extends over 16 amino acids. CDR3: CASSIGLAGLTYEQYF. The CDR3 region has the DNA TGTGCCAGTAGTATCGGTTTAGCGGGGTTAACCTACGAGCAGTACTTC.

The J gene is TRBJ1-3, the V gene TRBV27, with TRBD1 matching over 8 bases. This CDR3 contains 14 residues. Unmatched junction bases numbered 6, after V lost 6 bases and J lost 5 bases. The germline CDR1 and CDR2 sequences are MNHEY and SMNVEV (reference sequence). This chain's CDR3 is CASSPDRDRNTIYF. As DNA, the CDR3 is TGTGCCAGCAGCCCGGACAGGGACCGAAACACCATATATTTT.

CDR3 residues: CAISAHQDETQYF. The CDR3 DNA is TGTGCCATCAGTGCCCACCAGGATGAGACCCAGTACTTC. The V gene is TRBV10-3, the J gene TRBJ2-5; D unresolved. CDR3 size: 13 residues. V was trimmed by 4 bases and J by 5 bases, leaving 11 bases between them. Germline V gene data show CDR1 as ENHRY and CDR2 as SYGVKD.

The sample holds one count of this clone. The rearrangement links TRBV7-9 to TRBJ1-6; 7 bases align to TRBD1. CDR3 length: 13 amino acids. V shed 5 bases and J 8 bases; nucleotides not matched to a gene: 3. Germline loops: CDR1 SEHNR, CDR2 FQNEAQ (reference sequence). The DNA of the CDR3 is TGTGCCAGCAGCCCCACAGGGGATTCACCCCTCCACTTT. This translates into CASSPTGDSPLHF.